This TCR beta chain was recovered during a study of beta chain features in type 1 diabetes. Reverse transcribing all isolated RNA meant expressed TCRB transcripts were sequenced. This table comes from immunoSEQ multiplex PCR, and its TCRdb copy is limited to in-frame clones, with some not included. The table records 300,000 to 350,000 clones, roughly 9% of them present only once. Over 98% purity was reached by all sorted populations. This clone was detected only a few times. Its specificity is unknown. The study's findings and limits: Type 1 diabetes patients showed a moderate but significant shortening of TCRB CDR3s in all four CD4+ subsets. Any role of HLA type in TCRB rearrangement remained unresolved here.

The CDR3 sequence is 12 residues long. The germline V gene encodes CDR1 MDHEN and CDR2 SYDVKM. V was cut by 2 bases and J by 8 bases, with 9 bases left in between. This chain uses TRBV28 with TRBJ1-1; D might be TRBD1 (6 bases). The sequenced material came from central memory CD4+ T cells from blood. The receptor was isolated from a man aged 30 to 39 with type 1 diabetes. The CDR3 loop is CASSLQGLEAFF. The CDR3 DNA reads TGTGCCAGCAGTTTACAGGGGCTCGAAGCTTTCTTT.